The sequence of this TCR beta chain was determined in a study of blood T cell repertoires in COVID-19. Germline loops: CDR1 WNHNN, CDR2 SYGVQD (reference sequence). This CDR3 is built from 15 residues. The V segment lost 2 bases and the J segment 3 bases; nucleotides outside the gene matches: 3. The assay was immunoSEQ multiplex PCR, and TCRdb's table has in-frame clones only and misses some. The sample records just over 90,000 clones, 80% being singletons. The sample taken for sequencing was peripheral blood. The TCR sequence derives from a human donor in a cohort sampled during active COVID-19. This chain joins TRBV10-1 and TRBJ2-7; 11 nucleotides line up with TRBD1. In nucleotides, the CDR3 is TGCGCCAGCAGTGAGGGGACAGGGGGAGGCTACGAGCAGTACTTC. Translation gives CASSEGTGGGYEQYF.